Described below is a single T cell receptor (beta chain) sequence and its context. This entry belongs to a study of beta chain features in type 1 diabetes. There are 15 residues in the CDR3. V lost 5 bases, J lost 9 bases, and 4 bases stayed unmatched. Germline CDR1 SGHTA, CDR2 FQGTGA. Sorting that relied on CD45RO/CCR7/CD25/CD127/CD95/CD27 yielded CD4+ naive, central memory, regulatory and stem cell-like memory cells. Expressed TCRB transcripts were sequenced because the isolated RNA had all been reverse transcribed beforehand. Assay: immunoSEQ multiplex PCR; the TCRdb copy retains only in-frame clones and omits some. Of some 900,000 clones in the sample, roughly a sixth are singletons; the top ten hold around 0.02%.

What was sequenced was naive CD4+ T cells from blood. V and J are TRBV7-3 and TRBJ2-1; 16 nucleotides agree with TRBD2. The clonotype comes from a woman aged 18-29 years in good health. The CDR3 nucleotides read TGTGCCAGCAGCCCCGGGACTAGCGGGAGGGTTGAGCAGTTCTTC. It specifies CASSPGTSGRVEQFF.